This T cell receptor (beta chain) is drawn from a study of blood T cell repertoires in COVID-19. Per the study methods: Amplified reference gene primers provided the basis for estimating nucleated cell counts. The table came from immunoSEQ multiplex PCR; TCRdb's copy has only in-frame clones and leaves some out. V, J and clone size derive from that table, while D and trimming were established from the DNA sequence. The table records 200,000 to 250,000 clones, approximately 80% of them present only once. Seattle-derived patients entered the study during active infection and were followed longitudinally. In germline, CDR1 is MNHNS, CDR2 SASEGT. V lost 7 bases and J 5 bases, leaving 8 bases between the germline ends. This CDR3 comprises 11 residues.

Sequencing was performed on peripheral blood. This clonotype was sampled from an elderly woman with COVID-19, enrolled during active disease. V gene TRBV6-1 combines with J gene TRBJ1-2, with a weak D call TRBD1 (5 bases). The CDR3 DNA is TGTGCCAGCAAGCAGGGATATGGCTACACCTTC. It encodes CASKQGYGYTF.